The rows below give T cell receptor beta chains drawn from one sample of a study of blood T cell repertoires in COVID-19. Sequenced by immunoSEQ multiplex PCR; TCRdb stores in-frame clones only, minus some. The sample consists of around 210,000 clones, approximately 86% of them appearing once. Sequencing input: peripheral blood. These receptors were collected from a man in his sixties with COVID-19, enrolled during active disease. Each CDR3 is given with its conserved first and last residue. D genes are given only for firm matches. The listing skips clone size in some rows; elsewhere it reads once, few, many or a size class.

clone_size: NA
d_call: TRBD1
v_call: TRBV6-6
j_call: TRBJ2-7
cdr3_aa: CASSMTGPTYEQYF
cdr3_nt: TGTGCCAGCAGCATGACAGGGCCGACCTACGAGCAGTACTTC

clone_size: once
d_call: NA
v_call: TRBV27
j_call: TRBJ1-3
cdr3_aa: CASSLRRGGNTIYF
cdr3_nt: TGTGCCAGCAGTTTACGACGGGGGGGAAACACCATATATTTT

clone_size: NA
d_call: NA
v_call: TRBV18
j_call: TRBJ2-3
cdr3_aa: CASSPSTSTDTQYF
cdr3_nt: TGTGCCAGCTCACCGAGTACTAGCACAGATACGCAGTATTTT

clone_size: NA
d_call: TRBD2
v_call: TRBV27
j_call: TRBJ2-7
cdr3_aa: CASSLRLLGPRPREGTYEQYF
cdr3_nt: TGTGCCAGCAGTTTACGACTTCTGGGTCCCCGACCGCGGGAGGGAACCTACGAGCAGTACTTC

clone_size: NA
d_call: NA
v_call: TRBV12-3/TRBV12-4
j_call: TRBJ1-1
cdr3_aa: CASRFAENTEAFF
cdr3_nt: TGTGCCAGCAGATTCGCGGAGAACACTGAAGCTTTCTTT

clone_size: NA
d_call: NA
v_call: TRBV5-4
j_call: TRBJ2-3
cdr3_aa: CASSAAGDTQYF
cdr3_nt: TGTGCCAGCAGCGCGGCTGGGGATACGCAGTATTTT

clone_size: NA
d_call: TRBD1
v_call: TRBV5-1
j_call: TRBJ2-1
cdr3_aa: CASTPQGAPNEQFF
cdr3_nt: TGCGCCAGCACCCCCCAGGGGGCCCCCAATGAGCAGTTCTTC

clone_size: NA
d_call: NA
v_call: TRBV6-5
j_call: TRBJ1-1
cdr3_aa: CASTTSRVTEAFF
cdr3_nt: TGTGCCAGCACCACCTCGAGAGTCACTGAAGCTTTCTTT

clone_size: NA
d_call: NA
v_call: TRBV5-4
j_call: TRBJ2-5
cdr3_aa: CASSFSGSGETQYF
cdr3_nt: TGTGCCAGCAGCTTCTCGGGGTCCGGAGAGACCCAGTACTTC

clone_size: NA
d_call: NA
v_call: TRBV4-1
j_call: TRBJ2-7
cdr3_aa: CASSPHRDSYEQYF
cdr3_nt: TGCGCCAGCAGCCCCCATCGGGACTCCTACGAGCAGTACTTC

clone_size: NA
d_call: NA
v_call: TRBV6-6
j_call: TRBJ1-2
cdr3_aa: CASTRPGDGYTF
cdr3_nt: TGTGCCAGCACTCGGCCGGGGGACGGCTACACCTTC

clone_size: NA
d_call: TRBD1
v_call: TRBV6-1
j_call: TRBJ1-4
cdr3_aa: CASSEGQGRYEKLFF
cdr3_nt: TGTGCCAGCAGTGAAGGACAGGGAAGGTATGAAAAACTGTTTTTT

clone_size: few
d_call: NA
v_call: TRBV7-6
j_call: TRBJ2-3
cdr3_aa: CASRRTREGADTQYF
cdr3_nt: TGTGCCAGCAGAAGAACCAGGGAGGGGGCAGATACGCAGTATTTT

clone_size: NA
d_call: NA
v_call: TRBV19
j_call: TRBJ1-5
cdr3_aa: CASSISALPQHF
cdr3_nt: TGTGCCAGTAGTATAAGCGCGCTACCCCAGCATTTT

clone_size: NA
d_call: NA
v_call: TRBV7-7
j_call: TRBJ1-5
cdr3_aa: CASSPPIDRCNQPQHF
cdr3_nt: TGTGCCAGCAGCCCACCGATCGACAGATGCAATCAGCCCCAGCATTTT

clone_size: once
d_call: TRBD1
v_call: TRBV6-5
j_call: TRBJ1-5
cdr3_aa: CASSLDRFSNQPQHF
cdr3_nt: TGTGCCAGCAGCTTGGACAGGTTTAGCAATCAGCCCCAGCATTTT

clone_size: NA
d_call: TRBD2
v_call: TRBV13
j_call: TRBJ2-7
cdr3_aa: CASSLVGLPPYEQYF
cdr3_nt: TGTGCCAGCAGCTTAGTGGGACTACCCCCTTACGAGCAGTACTTC

clone_size: NA
d_call: TRBD1
v_call: TRBV27
j_call: TRBJ2-7
cdr3_aa: CASSPRQGMTYEQYF
cdr3_nt: TGTGCCAGCAGCCCTAGACAGGGAATGACCTACGAGCAGTACTTC

clone_size: NA
d_call: NA
v_call: TRBV28
j_call: TRBJ1-2
cdr3_aa: CASSTGGNYGYTF
cdr3_nt: TGTGCCAGCTCGACCGGGGGAAACTATGGCTACACCTTC

clone_size: NA
d_call: NA
v_call: TRBV7-2
j_call: TRBJ1-6
cdr3_aa: CASRWTGTPPLHF
cdr3_nt: TGTGCCAGCAGATGGACGGGGACACCACCCCTCCACTTT

clone_size: NA
d_call: TRBD1
v_call: TRBV28
j_call: TRBJ1-2
cdr3_aa: CATRPGQGVRGYTF
cdr3_nt: TGTGCCACCCGTCCGGGACAGGGAGTACGTGGCTACACCTTC

clone_size: NA
d_call: TRBD1
v_call: TRBV19
j_call: TRBJ1-1
cdr3_aa: CASSISGGFPEAFF
cdr3_nt: TGTGCCAGTAGTATATCAGGGGGGTTCCCTGAAGCTTTCTTT

clone_size: NA
d_call: NA
v_call: TRBV28
j_call: TRBJ1-2
cdr3_aa: CASRIGQNYGYTF
cdr3_nt: TGTGCCAGCAGAATAGGACAGAACTATGGCTACACCTTC

clone_size: NA
d_call: NA
v_call: TRBV7-9
j_call: TRBJ2-2
cdr3_aa: CASSPGPVTTGELFF
cdr3_nt: TGTGCCAGCAGCCCAGGGCCGGTTACCACCGGGGAGCTGTTTTTT

clone_size: NA
d_call: NA
v_call: TRBV4-2
j_call: TRBJ2-3
cdr3_aa: CASSQDRTYTDTQYF
cdr3_nt: TGTGCCAGCAGCCAAGATAGAACGTACACAGATACGCAGTATTTT

clone_size: NA
d_call: NA
v_call: TRBV21-1
j_call: TRBJ1-1
cdr3_aa: CASILNLNTEAFF
cdr3_nt: TGTGCCAGCATCCTTAATCTAAACACTGAAGCTTTCTTT

clone_size: NA
d_call: TRBD1
v_call: TRBV6-2/TRBV6-3
j_call: TRBJ1-1
cdr3_aa: CASSYEGAPNMNTEAFF
cdr3_nt: TGTGCCAGCAGTTACGAGGGGGCACCCAACATGAACACTGAAGCTTTCTTT

clone_size: once
d_call: NA
v_call: TRBV6-5
j_call: TRBJ1-1
cdr3_aa: CASRTGANMNTEAFF
cdr3_nt: TGTGCCAGCAGGACAGGAGCCAACATGAACACTGAAGCTTTCTTT

clone_size: NA
d_call: NA
v_call: TRBV5-5
j_call: TRBJ2-3
cdr3_aa: CASSLPLSTDTQYF
cdr3_nt: TGTGCCAGCAGCTTGCCCCTTAGCACAGATACGCAGTATTTT

clone_size: NA
d_call: NA
v_call: TRBV15
j_call: TRBJ1-2
cdr3_aa: CATSRGGTNYGYTF
cdr3_nt: TGTGCCACCAGCAGAGGAGGAACTAACTATGGCTACACCTTC

clone_size: NA
d_call: TRBD2
v_call: TRBV14
j_call: TRBJ2-2
cdr3_aa: CASSQAPAGTGELFF
cdr3_nt: TGTGCCAGCAGCCAAGCCCCAGCGGGAACCGGGGAGCTGTTTTTT

clone_size: NA
d_call: NA
v_call: TRBV7-2
j_call: TRBJ1-4
cdr3_aa: CASSFLGRGEKLFF
cdr3_nt: TGTGCCAGCAGCTTCCTGGGCAGGGGCGAAAAACTGTTTTTT

clone_size: NA
d_call: NA
v_call: TRBV27
j_call: TRBJ1-1
cdr3_aa: CASSFTRTVYTEAFF
cdr3_nt: TGTGCCAGCAGTTTCACCCGGACAGTCTACACTGAAGCTTTCTTT

clone_size: NA
d_call: NA
v_call: TRBV10-3
j_call: TRBJ2-1
cdr3_aa: CAISEATDSYNEQFF
cdr3_nt: TGTGCCATCAGTGAGGCAACAGACTCCTACAATGAGCAGTTCTTC

clone_size: NA
d_call: TRBD2
v_call: TRBV5-1
j_call: TRBJ2-7
cdr3_aa: CASSREGAGAVEQYF
cdr3_nt: TGCGCCAGCAGCCGCGAAGGGGCGGGAGCTGTCGAGCAGTACTTC

clone_size: few
d_call: NA
v_call: TRBV7-6
j_call: TRBJ2-6
cdr3_aa: CASSPGVGFSGANVLTF
cdr3_nt: TGTGCCAGCAGCCCCGGGGTAGGATTCTCTGGGGCCAACGTCCTGACTTTC

clone_size: NA
d_call: NA
v_call: TRBV7-9
j_call: TRBJ2-3
cdr3_aa: CASSSGQLSTDTQYF
cdr3_nt: TGTGCCAGCAGCTCTGGACAGCTGTCCACAGATACGCAGTATTTT

clone_size: NA
d_call: NA
v_call: TRBV18
j_call: TRBJ2-2
cdr3_aa: CASSPDTGELFF
cdr3_nt: TGTGCCAGCTCACCCGACACCGGGGAGCTGTTTTTT

clone_size: NA
d_call: NA
v_call: TRBV12-3/TRBV12-4
j_call: TRBJ2-5
cdr3_aa: CASTLQGRETQYF
cdr3_nt: TGTGCCAGCACCTTGCAGGGTCGAGAGACCCAGTACTTC

clone_size: once
d_call: NA
v_call: TRBV5-8
j_call: TRBJ1-1
cdr3_aa: CASRRFTNTEAFF
cdr3_nt: TGTGCCAGCAGGAGGTTCACGAACACTGAAGCTTTCTTT

clone_size: NA
d_call: NA
v_call: TRBV7-7
j_call: TRBJ1-5
cdr3_aa: CASSLGEGQPQHF
cdr3_nt: TGTGCCAGCAGCTTAGGAGAGGGCCAGCCCCAGCATTTT

clone_size: NA
d_call: NA
v_call: TRBV5-1
j_call: TRBJ2-7
cdr3_aa: CASSGLAWEQYF
cdr3_nt: TGCGCCAGCAGCGGGCTGGCCTGGGAGCAGTACTTC

clone_size: NA
d_call: NA
v_call: TRBV6-1
j_call: TRBJ1-1
cdr3_aa: CASSEPRVEAFF
cdr3_nt: TGTGCCAGCAGTGAACCCAGGGTAGAGGCTTTCTTT

clone_size: few
d_call: TRBD1
v_call: TRBV3-1/TRBV3-2
j_call: TRBJ1-2
cdr3_aa: CASSQDRRTGGWIGYTF
cdr3_nt: TGTGCCAGCAGCCAAGATCGGAGGACAGGGGGCTGGATTGGCTACACCTTC

clone_size: NA
d_call: TRBD1
v_call: TRBV7-9
j_call: TRBJ1-2
cdr3_aa: CASSVELDRVNGYTF
cdr3_nt: TGTGCCAGCAGCGTAGAACTGGACAGGGTCAATGGCTACACCTTC

clone_size: NA
d_call: TRBD1
v_call: TRBV5-4
j_call: TRBJ2-7
cdr3_aa: CASFPSGGDEQYF
cdr3_nt: TGTGCCAGCTTCCCATCAGGGGGAGACGAGCAGTACTTC

clone_size: NA
d_call: NA
v_call: TRBV19
j_call: TRBJ1-1
cdr3_aa: CASSSYRVRVTEAFF
cdr3_nt: TGTGCCAGTAGTTCGTACAGGGTCCGTGTGACTGAAGCTTTCTTT